These 27 T cell receptor beta chains were all obtained from the same sample, sequenced in a study of T cells in Graves' hyperthyroidism and ophthalmopathy (dated by TCRdb to between 2018 and 2021). Libraries were constructed by multiplex PCR. Data came from an Illumina HiSeq 2000. TCR beta CDR3 regions were amplified from RNA transcripts. For the first round of RT-PCR on the TCR CDR3, the HTBI primer set was used together with the Qiagen OneStep RT-PCR kit. Clones were called with MiXCR by TCRdb after fastp trimmed the public reads at Q25, and only in-frame beta chains were retained. Each entry merges the rows of one CDR3 protein and shows their most common DNA and genes. This sample gives some 510,000 distinct CDR3 sequences in total; less than 25% of them show up just once. The ten largest account for about a quarter of the sample. Material: blood. The receptors derive from a man aged 18 to 29 with Graves' hyperthyroidism.

In this sample, this clonotype turned up a few times. The rearrangement links TRBV6-2 or TRBV6-3 to TRBJ2-6; D unresolved. The length of the CDR3 is 15 residues. Germline loops: CDR1 MNHEY, CDR2 SVGEGT. Trimming removed 0 bases at V and 0 bases at J, with 3 bases between. CDR3 sequence reads: CASSYSTSGANVLTF. For the CDR3, the DNA is TGTGCCAGCAGTTACTCGACCTCTGGGGCCAACGTCCTGACTTTC.

This clonotype showed up many times. The chain links TRBV20-1 to TRBJ2-7, with D perhaps TRBD2 (6 bases). CDR1 and CDR2 from the germline V gene are DFQATT and SNEGSKA (reference sequence). V was pared by 6 bases and J by 4 bases, with 13 bases between. This CDR3 is built from 12 residues. CDR3 bases: TGCAGTGCGGCTAGCGCCTTTTACGAGCAGTACTTC. The encoded protein is CSAASAFYEQYF.

Details on this clonotype: Being one base from a much bigger clone, this may be a read error. The chain employs TRBV28 and TRBJ2-7, with D possibly being TRBD1 or TRBD2 (5 bases each). The CDR3 length is 15 residues. V lost 7 bases and J lost 6, with 22 bases in between. The germline V gene encodes CDR1 MDHEN and CDR2 SYDVKM. CDR3 protein: CASTIPGTAGREQYV. In nucleotides, the CDR3 is TGTGCCAGCACCATACCCGGGACGGCGGGCCGCGAGCAGTACGTC.

This clonotype has a handful of counts. J is TRBJ2-7 and V is TRBV7-9, with D perhaps TRBD1 (6 bases). Trimming pared 1 base from V and 1 base from J, leaving 8 bases between. This CDR3 region has 14 residues. Germline lookup yields CDR1 SEHNR and CDR2 FQNEAQ (reference sequence). This chain's CDR3 is CASSLEGDSYEQYF. The CDR3 nucleotides read TGTGCCAGCAGCTTAGAGGGGGATTCCTACGAGCAGTACTTC.

This clonotype was picked up many times. The V gene is TRBV20-1, the J gene TRBJ2-5; no definite D call. Germline V gives CDR1 DFQATT, CDR2 SNEGSKA (reference sequence). V lost 5 bases and J 1 base, leaving 8 bases between the germline ends. This CDR3 spans 12 amino acids. CDR3 amino acids: CSAYGVQETQYF. The CDR3 DNA is TGCAGTGCTTATGGGGTCCAAGAGACCCAGTACTTC.

This clonotype has a handful of counts. A much bigger clone sits one base away, suggesting this may be a read error. The V gene is TRBV12-3 or TRBV12-4, the J gene TRBJ1-2; the D is unclear. The CDR3 totals 12 residues. The CDR3, as DNA: TGTGCCAGCAGTTCCCGGCACTATGGCTGCACCTTC. It specifies CASSSRHYGCTF.

This clonotype was recorded at least ten times. V gene TRBV11-3 combines with J gene TRBJ2-3; D ambiguous. Deletions cut 7 bases from V and 4 bases from J, with 27 bases between. Per germline, CDR1 SGHNT and CDR2 YENEEA. The length of the CDR3 is 18 residues. In DNA, the CDR3 is TGTGCCAGCACCCCGCTCAGTTCTCTGAGCCGAGCCCCAGATACGCAGTATTTT. This translates into CASTPLSSLSRAPDTQYF. The whole variable domain, filled in from reference TRBV11-3 and TRBJ2-3, reads EAGVVQSPRYKIIEKKQPVAFWCNPISGHNTLYWYLQNLGQGPELLIRYENEEAVDDSQLPKDRFSAERLKGVDSTLKIQPAELGDSAVYLCASTPLSSLSRAPDTQYFGPGTRLTVL.

This chain links TRBV12-3 or TRBV12-4 with TRBJ1-2; tentatively, D is TRBD1 (5 bases). V dropped 6 bases and J dropped 6 bases, with 14 bases sitting between them. The CDR3 has 13 amino acids. The CDR3 DNA sequence: TGTGCCAGCAGCCAGGACAACAGTCATGGCTACACCTTC. This codes for CASSQDNSHGYTF.

This clonotype has just a few counts. The chain recombines TRBV7-9 with TRBJ1-2; no reliable D call. This CDR3 has 15 residues. CDR1 and CDR2 (germline): SEHNR, FQNEAQ (reference sequence). The V end lost 4 bases, the J end lost 0 bases, and 12 bases lay between the germline ends. CDR3 in DNA: TGTGCCAGCAGCTCCGGGGTGGGGACTAACTATGGCTACACCTTC. This translates into CASSSGVGTNYGYTF.

This clonotype was detected many times. CDR3 region: CATSRVDTDQETQYF. The CDR3 DNA reads TGTGCCACCAGCAGAGTGGACACCGACCAAGAGACCCAGTACTTC. The J gene is TRBJ2-5, the V gene TRBV15; possible D gene TRBD1, 5 bases. Trimming took off 1 base at V and 0 bases at J, with 9 bases between the two ends. Germline V lookup: CDR1 LNHNV, CDR2 YYDKDF (reference sequence). This CDR3 is 15 amino acids long.

Many counts were recorded for this clonotype. The chain has TRBV30 and TRBJ2-5; D gene uncertain. Trimming pared 0 bases from V and 4 bases from J, leaving 15 bases between. Germline V gene sequence: CDR1 GTSNPN, CDR2 SVGIG (reference sequence). This CDR3 contains 15 residues. The CDR3 region is CAWSVLPPRLETQYF. In DNA form, the CDR3 reads TGTGCCTGGAGTGTACTCCCCCCTCGGCTAGAGACCCAGTACTTC.

This clonotype was found many times. V usage is TRBV2 and J usage is TRBJ2-5; 8 bases agree with TRBD2. The CDR3 covers 15 residues. The J segment lost 4 bases and the V segment lost 11 bases, leaving 15 bases of the junction unmatched. Germline CDR1 is SNHLY and CDR2 is FYNNEI. CDR3 in DNA: TGTGCCTCCTCGAAGTGGTTCGGGAGGGGAGAGACCCAGTACTTC. This gives the protein CASSKWFGRGETQYF.

V gene TRBV6-1 combines with J gene TRBJ1-2; TRBD1 matches at 8 bases. Germline-derived CDR1 and CDR2 are MNHNS and SASEGT. The trim removed 7 bases at V and 6 bases at J, leaving 7 bases unmatched. The CDR3 totals 13 residues. The CDR3 is CASKTVQGDGYTF. The CDR3 nucleotides read TGTGCCAGCAAGACCGTACAGGGGGATGGCTACACCTTC.

This sequence joins TRBV29-1 and TRBJ2-2, with 9 bases identical to TRBD2. The trim removed 1 base at V and 3 bases at J, leaving 6 bases unmatched. Germline V CDR1 and CDR2: SQVTM, ANQGSEA. The CDR3 has 16 amino acids. The CDR3 DNA sequence: TGCAGCGTTGAAGTCCCGACTAGCGGCTACACCGGGGAGCTGTTTTTT. Protein sequence: CSVEVPTSGYTGELFF.

To note about this clonotype: Given a much more abundant clone one base away, this may be a read error. The chain employs TRBV28 and TRBJ2-7, with D unresolved. Germline CDR1 reads MDHEN; CDR2 reads SYDVKM. V lost 6 bases, J lost 3 bases, and 15 bases lay in between. This CDR3 has 14 amino acids. The CDR3 loop is CASRGPRVVYEQYV. Here the CDR3 DNA reads TGTGCCAGCAGAGGGCCCCGGGTTGTCTACGAGCAGTACGTC.

This clonotype was recorded at least ten times. The chain has TRBV12-3 or TRBV12-4 and TRBJ1-1; the D is unclear. V dropped 6 bases and J dropped 10 bases, with 15 bases sitting between them. This CDR3 spans 12 amino acids. The CDR3 protein is CASSGREIAAFF. The CDR3 nucleotides are TGTGCCAGCAGCGGGAGGGAGATAGCAGCTTTCTTT.

This clonotype was observed many times. The V and J genes are TRBV6-4 and TRBJ1-1; perhaps TRBD1 as D (6 bases). Germline lookup yields CDR1 MRHNA and CDR2 SNTAGT. The CDR3 runs 14 residues. V shed 7 bases and J shed 2 bases, with 14 bases lying between them. The CDR3 reads CASKPGALNTEAFF. The CDR3 nucleotides read TGTGCCAGCAAGCCAGGGGCTTTAAACACTGAAGCTTTCTTT.

In its sample, this clonotype was seen a few times. The rearrangement uses TRBV20-1 and TRBJ2-3, with 7 bases that match TRBD1. The CDR3 covers 14 residues. Trimming took 3 bases from V and 0 from J; bases not matched to a gene: 3. The germline gives CDR1 DFQATT, CDR2 SNEGSKA (reference sequence). The CDR3 sequence: CSASGTVSTDTQYF. The CDR3 DNA is TGCAGTGCTAGCGGGACAGTTAGCACAGATACGCAGTATTTT.

CDR3 coding DNA: TGTGCCAGCACCGTAGGGGGCTGGCAGCCCCAGCATTTT. It specifies CASTVGGWQPQHF. The chain combines TRBV28 with TRBJ1-5; 7 bases map to TRBD1. The CDR3 contains 13 residues. The germline V gene encodes CDR1 MDHEN and CDR2 SYDVKM. With 7 bases clipped from V and 7 bases from J, the junction kept 7 bases outside the gene matches.

This clonotype was seen repeatedly, ten times or more. The chain joins TRBV27 to TRBJ2-7; D ambiguous. V shed 5 bases and J shed 4 bases, with 12 bases lying between them. Germline assignment: CDR1 MNHEY and CDR2 SMNVEV (reference sequence). CDR3 size: 13 residues. The DNA of the CDR3 is TGTGCCAGCAGTCCTCAGGTGGGATACGAGCAGTACTTC. Translating it yields CASSPQVGYEQYF.

There are a few counts of this clonotype. CDR3 bases: TGTGCCAGCAGCTTAATTGGGGCCAACGAGCAGTACTTC. Encoded protein: CASSLIGANEQYF. The rearrangement uses TRBV7-9 and TRBJ2-7, with D possibly being TRBD1 (5 bases). Germline CDR1 SEHNR, CDR2 FQNEAQ (reference sequence). V shed 2 bases and J shed 5 bases, with 10 bases lying between them. The CDR3 has 13 amino acids.

This clonotype was seen a few times. J is TRBJ1-1 and V is TRBV19; D is perhaps TRBD1 (5 bases). This CDR3 spans 14 amino acids. V dropped 7 bases and J dropped 5 bases, with 17 bases sitting between them. Germline CDR1 and CDR2: LNHDA and SQIVND (reference sequence). Here the CDR3 DNA reads TGTGCCAGTACCCCCAGCGGGGGGGAGACTGAAGCTTTCTTT. Translation gives CASTPSGGETEAFF.

The V and J genes are TRBV28 and TRBJ2-5, with 7 positions matching TRBD2. Germline values: CDR1 MDHEN, CDR2 SYDVKM. Unmatched junction bases numbered 10, after V lost 6 bases and J lost 3 bases. CDR3 size: 15 residues. In nucleotides, the CDR3 is TGTGCCAGCAGCCCCTCGACCGGGGGGAAAGAGACCCAGTACTTC. Amino acid sequence: CASSPSTGGKETQYF. The full variable domain, completed using reference TRBV28 and TRBJ2-5, is DVKVTQSSRYLVKRTGEKVFLECVQDMDHENMFWYRQDPGLGLRLIYFSYDVKMKEKGDIPEGYSVSREKKERFSLILESASTNQTSMYLCASSPSTGGKETQYFGPGTRLLVL.

The rearrangement links TRBV4-1 to TRBJ1-1; a possible D gene is TRBD1 (5 bases). CDR1 is MGHRA, CDR2 YSYEKL, per germline. The CDR3 is 17 amino acids. Between the trimmed V and J ends, which lost 0 bases and 0 bases, there was a span of 14 bases. CDR3 sequence reads: CASSQDTDSFMNTEAFF. The CDR3 DNA is TGCGCCAGCAGCCAAGATACTGACAGTTTCATGAACACTGAAGCTTTCTTT.

Many counts were recorded for this clonotype. The chain carries TRBV20-1 and TRBJ1-1; possible D gene TRBD1, 6 bases. Trimming removed 1 base at V and 4 bases at J, with 13 bases between. This CDR3 spans 14 amino acids. CDR1 and CDR2 (germline): DFQATT, SNEGSKA (reference sequence). The CDR3 bases are TGCAGTGCTAGAGGAGGGAGGGGGGGCACTGAAGCTTTCTTT. This translates into CSARGGRGGTEAFF.

Only a few counts were recorded for this clonotype. The chain couples TRBV4-2 to TRBJ1-2; 9 bases fit TRBD1. CDR1 is LGHNA and CDR2 is YNFKEQ in the germline V gene. CDR3 length: 17 residues. V gave up 0 bases and J gave up 5 bases; unmatched junction bases: 10. Here the CDR3 DNA reads TGTGCCAGCAGCCAAGATCCCCAGACAGGGGGATTTTATGGCTACACCTTC. It specifies CASSQDPQTGGFYGYTF.

This clonotype was found many times. The chain has TRBV29-1 and TRBJ2-7; 10 nucleotides align to TRBD2. Germline V gene data show CDR1 as SQVTM and CDR2 as ANQGSEA. V shed 4 bases, J shed 5 bases, and the junction held 5 bases outside the gene matches. The CDR3 length is 13 residues. In DNA form, the CDR3 reads TGCAGCGTTGGTAGCGGGAGGAAAGACGAGCAGTACTTC. Its translation: CSVGSGRKDEQYF.